The T cell receptor (beta chain) under discussion was sequenced for a study of radiotherapy plus CTLA-4 blockade in lung cancer. Study-wide context: Among all patients, about 19% showed objective responses, while roughly 34% had disease control. Whole-study findings and limits: The best prediction of response reportedly came from early blood T cell clone dynamics, with interferon-beta.

The protocol was immunoSEQ multiplex PCR, while the TCRdb copy is restricted to in-frame clones and leaves out a portion. The sample holds tens of thousands of clones; around three quarters are singletons and the top ten take 8% to 9%. Focal radiation plus CTLA-4 blockade with ipilimumab was given to patients with chemo-refractory metastatic non-small-cell lung cancer. The sample holds a few counts of this clone. As yet, its antigen is unknown. The CDR3 contains 15 residues. Per the germline V gene, CDR1 is SGHDN and CDR2 is FVKESK. V shed 2 bases and J shed 8 bases, with 18 bases lying between them. This sequence joins TRBV14 and TRBJ1-2; D is uncertain. This specimen consisted of peripheral blood, obtained from a patient treated with radiotherapy plus ipilimumab. The TCR was taken from a human donor with non-small cell lung cancer who had stable disease on radiotherapy plus ipilimumab. CDR3 sequence reads: CASSQSPVRSDGYTF. CDR3 in DNA: TGTGCCAGCAGCCAAAGCCCAGTTAGATCAGACGGCTACACCTTC. Full variable domain (missing parts from reference TRBV14 and TRBJ1-2): EAGVTQFPSHSVIEKGQTVTLRCDPISGHDNLYWYRRVMGKEIKFLLHFVKESKQDESGMPNNRFLAERTGGTYSTLKVQPAELEDSGVYFCASSQSPVRSDGYTFGSGTRLTVV.